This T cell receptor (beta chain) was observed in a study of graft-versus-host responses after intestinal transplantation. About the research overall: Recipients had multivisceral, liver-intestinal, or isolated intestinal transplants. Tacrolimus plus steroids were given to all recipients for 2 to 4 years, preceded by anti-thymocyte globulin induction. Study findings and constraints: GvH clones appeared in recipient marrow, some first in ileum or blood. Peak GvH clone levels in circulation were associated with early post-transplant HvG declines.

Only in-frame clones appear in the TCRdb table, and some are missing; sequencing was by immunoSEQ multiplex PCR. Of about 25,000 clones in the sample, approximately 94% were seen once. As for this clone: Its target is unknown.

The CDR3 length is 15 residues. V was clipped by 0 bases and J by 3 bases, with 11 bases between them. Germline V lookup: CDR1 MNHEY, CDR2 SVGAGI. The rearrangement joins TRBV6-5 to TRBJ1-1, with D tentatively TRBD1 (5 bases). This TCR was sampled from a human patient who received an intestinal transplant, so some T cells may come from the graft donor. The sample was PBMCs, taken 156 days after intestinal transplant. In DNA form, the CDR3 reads TGTGCCAGCAGTTACTCCGGGGGGATGGACACTGAAGCTTTCTTT. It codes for CASSYSGGMDTEAFF.